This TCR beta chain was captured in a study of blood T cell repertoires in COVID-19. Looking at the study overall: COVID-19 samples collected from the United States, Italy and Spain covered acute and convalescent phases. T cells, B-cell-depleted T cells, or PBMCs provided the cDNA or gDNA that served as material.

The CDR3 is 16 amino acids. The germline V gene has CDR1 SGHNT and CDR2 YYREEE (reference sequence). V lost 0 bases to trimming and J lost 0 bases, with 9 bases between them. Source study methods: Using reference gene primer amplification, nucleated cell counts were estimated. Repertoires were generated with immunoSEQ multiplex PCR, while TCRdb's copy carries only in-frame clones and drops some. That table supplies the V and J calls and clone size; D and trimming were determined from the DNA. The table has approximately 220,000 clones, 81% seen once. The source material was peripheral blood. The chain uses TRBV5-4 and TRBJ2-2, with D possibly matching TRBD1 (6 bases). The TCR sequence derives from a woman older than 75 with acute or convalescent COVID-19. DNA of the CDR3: TGTGCCAGCAGCTTGGGAAGGACAGCGAACACCGGGGAGCTGTTTTTT. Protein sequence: CASSLGRTANTGELFF.